Listed here are 22 T cell receptor beta chains from one sample, sequenced in a study of breast tumors, draining lymph nodes, adjacent tissues. TCRdb itself ran the multiplex PCR reads through MiXCR, one entry per CDR3 protein. This table holds 50,000 to 75,000 distinct CDR3 sequences, less than 60% found once. The sequenced sample consisted of breast tumor tissue. The source is a female donor with breast cancer. Some clones in this sample may be carry-over from other donors' samples.

This clonotype showed up just once. This chain uses TRBV11-3 with TRBJ2-3; TRBD2 matches at 7 bases. This CDR3 region has 16 residues. The V gene's germline CDR1 is SGHNT and CDR2 YENEEA. V was pared by 0 bases and J by 1 base, with 4 bases of the junction left unmatched. The CDR3 here is CASSLDLAGGTDTQYF. The CDR3 region has the DNA TGTGCCAGCAGCTTAGATCTCGCGGGGGGCACAGATACGCAGTATTTT.

This chain connects TRBV20-1 to TRBJ1-4, with TRBD1 matching 9 bases. This CDR3 has 15 residues. CDR1 is DFQATT and CDR2 is SNEGSKA in the germline V gene (reference sequence). V lost 2 bases to trimming and J lost 5 bases; unmatched junction nucleotides: 6. The CDR3 spells CSARQTGGANEKLFF. The CDR3 nucleotides are TGCAGTGCTAGACAGACAGGGGGGGCCAATGAAAAACTGTTTTTT.

The gene calls are TRBV6-2 or TRBV6-3 and TRBJ2-2; D is undetermined. The CDR3 runs 14 residues. Trimming stripped 6 bases from V and 3 bases from J, with 11 bases between. Germline V gene sequence: CDR1 MNHEY, CDR2 SVGEGT. CDR3 residues: CASSERQDTGELFF. The CDR3 DNA reads TGTGCCAGCAGCGAACGGCAGGACACCGGGGAGCTGTTTTTT.

This clonotype was seen at least ten times. The chain joins TRBV6-1 to TRBJ1-5; the D gene is possibly TRBD1 (5 bases). The CDR3 covers 15 residues. From germline, CDR1 is MNHNS and CDR2 SASEGT. Trimming took off 7 bases at V and 7 bases at J, with 20 bases between the two ends. In DNA form, the CDR3 reads TGTGCCAGCATCCTAACAGGTGGAGGCGGACAGCCCCAGCATTTT. Translation: CASILTGGGGQPQHF.

This sequence joins TRBV20-1 and TRBJ1-2; 9 bases fit TRBD1. This CDR3 comprises 16 residues. V shed 0 bases, J shed 5 bases, and the junction held 10 bases outside the gene matches. Germline assignment: CDR1 DFQATT and CDR2 SNEGSKA (reference sequence). This chain's CDR3 is CSARDHTPGTGYGYTF. CDR3 nucleotide sequence: TGCAGTGCTAGAGATCACACTCCCGGGACAGGGTATGGCTACACCTTC.

There are a few counts of this clonotype. The chain employs TRBV18 and TRBJ2-3; TRBD1 agrees at 12 bases. After removal of 3 bases from V and 11 bases from J, the junction contained 9 bases not matched to a gene. This CDR3 spans 15 amino acids. Germline values: CDR1 KGHSH, CDR2 LQKENI. CDR3 residues: CASSPRGTGGFEQYF. The CDR3 DNA follows: TGTGCCAGCTCACCCCGAGGGACAGGGGGCTTTGAGCAGTATTTT.

This clonotype has a count of ten or more. CDR3 sequence (DNA): TGTGCCAGCAGTCCCCGGGAGAGTGAGCAGTTCTTC. Encoded protein: CASSPRESEQFF. The rearrangement links TRBV12-3 or TRBV12-4 to TRBJ2-1; tentative D call: TRBD2 (6 bases). The CDR3 runs to 12 residues. Between the trimmed V and J ends, which lost 5 bases and 9 bases, there was a span of 11 bases.

This clonotype came up many times. The J gene is TRBJ2-5, the V gene TRBV13; 9 positions agree with TRBD2. The ends lost 2 bases at V and 0 bases at J; junction bases unmatched: 4. Germline lookup yields CDR1 PRHDT and CDR2 FYEKMQ (reference sequence). The CDR3 sequence is 16 residues long. The CDR3 bases are TGTGCCAGCAGCTTATATGCGGGGGGGTACCAAGAGACCCAGTACTTC. Protein sequence: CASSLYAGGYQETQYF.

Written as DNA, the CDR3 is TGCGCCAGCAGCTTCGAACTAGCGTTTACCGGGGAGCTGTTTTTT. Translated, it gives CASSFELAFTGELFF. The chain uses TRBV5-1 and TRBJ2-2; 7 bases fit TRBD2. Unmatched junction bases numbered 6, after V lost 2 bases and J lost 5 bases. The CDR3 covers 15 residues. In germline, CDR1 is SGHRS, CDR2 YFSETQ.

This clonotype was counted ten times or more. The rearrangement links TRBV7-3 to TRBJ2-5; unclear D gene. Trimming removed 1 base at V and 2 bases at J, with 11 bases between. The CDR3 extends over 15 amino acids. In germline, CDR1 is SGHTA, CDR2 FQGTGA. The CDR3 bases are TGTGCCAGCAGCTTAATCGGCAGCAGACAAGAGACCCAGTACTTC. This sequence encodes CASSLIGSRQETQYF.

V is TRBV10-3 and J is TRBJ1-2; D is perhaps TRBD1 (5 bases). The V and J ends lost 8 bases and 5 bases respectively, with 21 bases between them. Germline CDR1 is ENHRY and CDR2 is SYGVKD. CDR3 length: 15 residues. As DNA, the CDR3 is TGTGCCATCGCGTTTCGGCTAGCGGGGCGGTATGGCTACACCTTC. It is translated as CAIAFRLAGRYGYTF.

The chain combines TRBV5-1 with TRBJ1-3; the D gene is possibly TRBD1 (5 bases). V shed 0 bases and J shed 5 bases, with 12 bases lying between them. CDR3 length: 15 amino acids. The V gene's germline CDR1 is SGHRS and CDR2 YFSETQ. The DNA of the CDR3 is TGCGCCAGCAGCTTGGATGGCTCAGGGAGAAACACCATATATTTT. Translated: CASSLDGSGRNTIYF.

This clonotype was seen only a few times. The junction and the germline gene differ at one end; a read error may be behind it. This rearrangement joins TRBV5-1 to TRBJ1-6; TRBD1 might be the D (5 bases). Germline V gene data show CDR1 as SGHRS and CDR2 as YFSETQ. This CDR3 has 18 amino acids. The CDR3 DNA sequence: TGCGCCAGCAGCTTGGTGTGGGGGGGAAGCTCCTATAATTCCCCCCTCCACTTT. Translating gives CASSLVWGGSSYNSPLHF.

This chain connects TRBV3-1 to TRBJ2-2; the match to TRBD2 covers 16 bases. Germline CDR1 and CDR2: LGHDT and YNNKEL (reference sequence). The ends lost 5 bases at V and 3 bases at J; junction bases unmatched: 6. This CDR3 has 18 residues. CDR3 DNA sequence: TGTGCCAGCAGCGGGACTAGCGGGGGGGCCGGGGACACCGGGGAGCTGTTTTTT. As protein: CASSGTSGGAGDTGELFF.

The chain couples TRBV4-1 to TRBJ1-1, with D maybe TRBD1 (6 bases). The ends were cut back, 0 bases at V and 8 bases at J, with 13 bases in the middle. Germline V gene lookup returns CDR1 MGHRA and CDR2 YSYEKL. This CDR3 is 14 amino acids long. CDR3 residues: CASSQDLRGREAFF. CDR3 bases: TGCGCCAGCAGCCAAGATCTGAGGGGGAGGGAAGCTTTCTTT.

This rearrangement joins TRBV9 to TRBJ1-4, with D possibly matching TRBD1 (5 bases). In germline, CDR1 is SGDLS, CDR2 YYNGEE. V lost 7 bases to trimming and J lost 10 bases, with 17 bases between them. The CDR3 has 13 residues. The CDR3 DNA reads as TGTGCCAGCGGACCGGGGGTATCTGGAAAACTGTTTTTT. It encodes CASGPGVSGKLFF.

This clonotype was detected only once. The chain carries TRBV28 and TRBJ2-5, with 7 nucleotides matching TRBD2. The V gene's germline CDR1 is MDHEN and CDR2 SYDVKM. Trimming took 6 bases from V and 5 from J; bases not matched to a gene: 12. There are 15 residues in the CDR3. CDR3 in DNA: TGTGCCAGCAGACGAGCGATCGGGAGGTTCGAGACCCAGTACTTC. It specifies CASRRAIGRFETQYF.

A few counts support this clonotype. The genes are TRBV2 and TRBJ2-1; D possibly corresponds to TRBD2 (5 bases). V was cut by 8 bases and J by 3 bases, with 8 bases left in between. Germline-derived CDR1 and CDR2 are SNHLY and FYNNEI. The CDR3 has 12 amino acids. CDR3 sequence reads: CASGSGYNEQFF. The CDR3 nucleotides read TGTGCCAGCGGGAGCGGCTACAATGAGCAGTTCTTC.

The V call is TRBV7-6, the J call TRBJ2-7, with unresolved D. This CDR3 comprises 13 residues. V lost 4 bases and J 3 bases, leaving 10 bases between the germline ends. Germline V CDR1 and CDR2: SGHVS, FNYEAQ. As DNA, the CDR3 is TGTGCCAGCAGCTCTCGGGCATACTACGAGCAGTACTTC. Residues: CASSSRAYYEQYF.

This chain connects TRBV7-6 to TRBJ2-7; unclear D gene. CDR3 length: 14 amino acids. Trimming removed 1 base at V and 0 bases at J, with 7 bases between. Germline assignment: CDR1 SGHVS and CDR2 FNYEAQ. The CDR3 DNA reads TGTGCCAGCAGCTTAGGCCAGGCCTCCTACGAGCAGTACTTC. Translated, it gives CASSLGQASYEQYF.

On this clonotype: A read error is possible here, since a much larger clone lies one base away. The J gene is TRBJ2-1, the V gene TRBV5-6, with D possibly being TRBD2 (5 bases). This CDR3 region has 16 residues. Germline V gene lookup returns CDR1 SGHDT and CDR2 YYEEEE. V was cut by 4 bases and J by 2 bases, with 16 bases left in between. The CDR3 loop reads CASSDLRARAYNEQFF. The CDR3 DNA reads TGTGCCAGCAGCGACCTACGAGCGCGGGCCTACAATGAGCAGTTCTTC.

This chain connects TRBV2 to TRBJ2-5; D tentatively reads TRBD1 or TRBD2 (5 bases each). CDR1 and CDR2 (germline): SNHLY, FYNNEI. This CDR3 region has 15 residues. Trimming cost V 5 bases and J 7 bases, with 20 bases left between them. The CDR3 region has the DNA TGTGCCAGCAGTTTCCTCCGGGACCTCTATGGGACCCAGTACTTC. Residues: CASSFLRDLYGTQYF.